This is a list of T cell receptor beta chains from one sample in a study of blood T cell repertoires in COVID-19. TCRdb's table, derived via immunoSEQ multiplex PCR, lists solely in-frame clones and lacks some. This sample has 70,000 to 95,000 clones, with 81% found just once. The sequenced sample consisted of peripheral blood. All receptors derive from a human donor in a cohort sampled during active COVID-19. CDR3s include the opening cysteine and the closing phenylalanine or tryptophan. The order of the fields is clone size, V gene, J gene, D gene, CDR3 protein, CDR3 DNA. D genes are given only for firm matches. Expanded clones are given a class, and other clones once, few, many or no size at all.

>-|TRBV2|TRBJ2-1|-
CASSETRGNEQFF
TGTGCCAGCAGTGAGACTCGGGGCAATGAGCAGTTCTTC
>-|TRBV30|TRBJ2-2|-
CAWKFRKTARNTGELFF
TGTGCCTGGAAGTTTCGAAAGACAGCTAGGAACACCGGGGAGCTGTTTTTT
>once|TRBV7-9|TRBJ1-3|-
CASSLVPGSGNTIYF
TGTGCCAGCAGCTTAGTTCCGGGTTCTGGAAACACCATATATTTT
>-|TRBV10-3|TRBJ2-4|-
CAISGGGALAKNIQYF
TGTGCCATCAGTGGGGGTGGGGCTCTAGCCAAAAACATTCAGTACTTC
>-|TRBV19|TRBJ2-5|-
CASSTARAGKHQETQYF
TGTGCCAGTAGCACGGCGCGGGCAGGCAAGCACCAAGAGACCCAGTACTTC
>many|TRBV7-2|TRBJ2-7|TRBD2
CASSLVRGDYEQYF
TGTGCCAGCAGCTTAGTGCGGGGGGACTACGAGCAGTACTTC
>few|TRBV6-5|TRBJ1-6|-
CASSYSPSSYNSPLHF
TGTGCCAGCAGTTACTCCCCGAGCTCCTATAATTCACCCCTCCACTTT
>few|TRBV2|TRBJ1-5|-
CASSGPQAGQPQHF
TGTGCCAGCTCCGGGCCTCAGGCGGGTCAGCCCCAGCATTTT
>-|TRBV7-2|TRBJ1-5|-
CASSRQTGNQPQHF
TGTGCCAGCAGCCGCCAGACAGGAAATCAGCCCCAGCATTTT
>-|TRBV7-2|TRBJ2-1|TRBD1
CASSQWDRGGYEQFF
TGTGCCAGCAGCCAATGGGACAGGGGGGGCTATGAGCAGTTCTTC
>-|TRBV5-1|TRBJ2-1|TRBD2
CASSTPRGGSSNEQFF
TGCGCCAGCAGCACCCCACGGGGGGGAAGTAGCAATGAGCAGTTCTTC
>-|TRBV19|TRBJ2-6|-
CASSIVHSGANVLTF
TGTGCCAGTAGTATCGTACACTCTGGGGCCAACGTCCTGACTTTC
>-|TRBV6-5|TRBJ1-5|TRBD1
CASRDRGNQPQHF
TGTGCCAGCAGGGACAGGGGTAATCAGCCCCAGCATTTT
>-|TRBV10-3|TRBJ1-2|-
CAISEEAGYGYTF
TGTGCCATCAGTGAGGAGGCAGGGTATGGCTACACCTTC